This T cell receptor (beta chain) came from a study of technical replicates of blood from a few donors. Generated by immunoSEQ multiplex PCR, the TCRdb table keeps only in-frame clones and is missing some. The sample has approximately 95,000 clones, around 95% seen once. V was trimmed by 1 base and J by 2 bases, leaving 6 bases between them. The germline V gene has CDR1 SGHNT and CDR2 YYREEE (reference sequence). The CDR3 loop spans 13 amino acids. This chain joins TRBV5-4 and TRBJ2-5; D ambiguous. The sample taken for sequencing was T cells isolated from PBMCs. The sequence was collected from a human donor in good health. The CDR3 loop is CASSLPQQETQYF. The CDR3, as DNA: TGTGCCAGCAGCTTGCCACAGCAAGAGACCCAGTACTTC.